These 18 T cell receptor beta chains came from one sample sequenced in a study of blood T cell repertoires in COVID-19. Sequencing used immunoSEQ multiplex PCR; TCRdb keeps in-frame clones, though not all of them. The sample carries 200,000 to 250,000 clones, about 90% recorded once. Sequencing used peripheral blood. These receptors all stem from a man younger than 45 with acute or convalescent COVID-19.

V usage is TRBV27 and J usage is TRBJ1-3, with D hard to call. The CDR3 runs to 13 residues. CDR1 MNHEY and CDR2 SMNVEV come from the germline V gene (reference sequence). The V end lost 5 bases, the J end lost 2 bases, and 7 bases lay between the germline ends. CDR3 coding DNA: TGTGCCAGCAGTAGCGACCCTGGAAACACCATATATTTT. Protein sequence: CASSSDPGNTIYF.

This rearrangement joins TRBV28 to TRBJ1-5; 8 positions agree with TRBD1. CDR1 and CDR2 (germline): MDHEN, SYDVKM. The CDR3 length is 15 residues. V was clipped by 6 bases and J by 4 bases; unmatched bases: 8. CDR3 DNA: TGTGCCAGCAGATACAGGGGGGGCCGGAATCAGCCCCAGCATTTT. Its protein product is CASRYRGGRNQPQHF.

The V and J genes are TRBV27 and TRBJ2-2, with D perhaps TRBD2 (6 bases). Germline V gives CDR1 MNHEY, CDR2 SMNVEV (reference sequence). V lost 2 bases and J lost 3, with 10 bases in between. CDR3 size: 15 residues. The DNA of the CDR3 is TGTGCCAGCAGTTTAGGGGGGTCGTACACCGGGGAGCTGTTTTTT. Residues: CASSLGGSYTGELFF.

This rearrangement joins TRBV6-1 to TRBJ1-3; D unclear. There are 16 residues in the CDR3. Trimming shortened V by 0 bases and J by 2 bases, and 11 bases separated the two germline ends. Germline CDR1 is MNHNS and CDR2 is SASEGT. CDR3 sequence reads: CASSEARPSAGNTIYF. In nucleotides, the CDR3 is TGTGCCAGCAGTGAAGCACGCCCGAGCGCTGGAAACACCATATATTTT.

V and J are TRBV2 and TRBJ2-5; 7 bases match TRBD2. Germline CDR1 and CDR2: SNHLY and FYNNEI. The CDR3 consists of 14 residues. Germline trimming cut 7 bases from V and 5 bases from J; bases unmatched to any gene: 10. The CDR3 loop reads CASTRGGARETQYF. The CDR3 bases are TGTGCCAGCACCCGGGGAGGGGCGCGGGAGACCCAGTACTTC.

The rearrangement links TRBV5-6 to TRBJ1-6; 9 bases line up with TRBD1. The CDR3 has 14 amino acids. Germline trimming cut 4 bases from V and 10 bases from J; bases unmatched to any gene: 6. Germline CDR1 reads SGHDT; CDR2 reads YYEEEE. DNA for the CDR3: TGTGCCAGCAGCCCGACAGGGGGGACGTCACCCCTCCACTTT. Protein: CASSPTGGTSPLHF.

The chain uses TRBV20-1 and TRBJ2-5; weak D call: TRBD2 (6 bases). The CDR3 spans 13 residues. V was trimmed by 3 bases and J by 4 bases, leaving 12 bases between them. CDR1 and CDR2 (germline): DFQATT, SNEGSKA (reference sequence). CDR3 bases: TGCAGTGCTAGTATCCCGGGGGTAGAGACCCAGTACTTC. It specifies CSASIPGVETQYF.

This chain uses TRBV30 with TRBJ2-3; D is uncertain. The CDR3 runs 13 residues. Trimming took off 4 bases at V and 3 bases at J, with 11 bases between the two ends. The germline CDR1 and CDR2 sequences are GTSNPN and SVGIG (reference sequence). CDR3 loop: CAWTGRRTDTQYF. Written as DNA, the CDR3 is TGTGCCTGGACAGGTCGTCGAACAGATACGCAGTATTTT.

The V gene is TRBV7-9, the J gene TRBJ1-1; D is undetermined. Trimming removed 5 bases from V and 2 bases from J, with 9 bases in between. The CDR3 loop spans 13 amino acids. The germline V gene has CDR1 SEHNR and CDR2 FQNEAQ (reference sequence). The CDR3 sequence is CASSQQLNTEAFF. CDR3 bases: TGTGCCAGCAGCCAACAGTTAAACACTGAAGCTTTCTTT. The full variable domain, completed using reference TRBV7-9 and TRBJ1-1, is DTGVSQNPRHKITKRGQNVTFRCDPISEHNRLYWYRQTLGQGPEFLTYFQNEAQLEKSRLLSDRFSAERPKGSFSTLEIQRTEQGDSAMYLCASSQQLNTEAFFGQGTRLTVV.

The chain joins TRBV10-3 to TRBJ2-1; TRBD1 matches at 7 bases. Germline CDR1 and CDR2: ENHRY and SYGVKD. After removal of 11 bases from V and 8 bases from J, the junction contained 9 bases not matched to a gene. There are 12 residues in the CDR3. The CDR3 reads CAVGRQGDEQFF. As DNA, the CDR3 is TGTGCCGTTGGGAGACAGGGCGATGAGCAGTTCTTC.

V gene TRBV4-1 combines with J gene TRBJ2-7, with D hard to call. In germline, CDR1 is MGHRA, CDR2 YSYEKL. This CDR3 contains 17 residues. The V end lost 2 bases, the J end lost 2 bases, and 19 bases lay between the germline ends. The CDR3 DNA is TGCGCCAGCAGCCAAAAACTACACTCAGCGCTCGCCTACGAGCAGTACTTC. Translating gives CASSQKLHSALAYEQYF.

The CDR3 region is CASSVVAGGQSGELFF. CDR3 DNA sequence: TGTGCCAGCAGCGTAGTAGCGGGGGGCCAGTCCGGGGAGCTGTTTTTT. The chain uses TRBV9 and TRBJ2-2; 10 bases map to TRBD2. The CDR3 covers 16 residues. The V segment lost 0 bases and the J segment 6 bases; nucleotides outside the gene matches: 5. Germline CDR1 reads SGDLS; CDR2 reads YYNGEE.

The rearrangement joins TRBV27 to TRBJ2-3, with TRBD1 matching 11 bases. V shed 4 bases and J 0 bases; nucleotides not matched to a gene: 6. The germline V gene has CDR1 MNHEY and CDR2 SMNVEV (reference sequence). The CDR3 extends over 17 amino acids. The CDR3 sequence is CASSWTGGLQSTDTQYF. In nucleotides, the CDR3 is TGTGCCAGCAGTTGGACAGGGGGCCTCCAAAGCACAGATACGCAGTATTTT.

The chain recombines TRBV27 with TRBJ1-3; no reliable D call. Trimming shortened V by 10 bases and J by 7 bases, and 5 bases separated the two germline ends. Germline values: CDR1 MNHEY, CDR2 SMNVEV (reference sequence). This CDR3 contains 9 residues. This CDR3 is CAILNTIYF. The CDR3 region has the DNA TGTGCCATCCTCAACACCATATATTTT.

The V and J genes are TRBV19 and TRBJ1-2, with 8 bases lining up with TRBD1. The CDR3 loop spans 13 amino acids. Trimming at V came to 10 bases and at J to 7 bases, leaving 11 bases not matched to a gene. CDR1 and CDR2 (germline): LNHDA, SQIVND (reference sequence). The chain's CDR3 is CATRTGRISGYTF. The CDR3 nucleotides read TGTGCCACTAGGACAGGGAGGATCAGTGGCTACACCTTC.

The gene calls are TRBV24-1 and TRBJ1-1; D remains unclear. Germline assignment: CDR1 KGHDR and CDR2 SFDVKD. CDR3 length: 14 amino acids. Deletions cut 7 bases from V and 3 bases from J, with 14 bases between. The CDR3 sequence is CATRGTRGDTEAFF. The DNA of the CDR3 is TGTGCCACCAGGGGTACTCGGGGAGACACTGAAGCTTTCTTT.

The J gene is TRBJ2-4, the V gene TRBV10-1, with unresolved D. Trimming removed 0 bases at V and 9 bases at J, with 12 bases between. This CDR3 contains 14 residues. The germline V gene has CDR1 WNHNN and CDR2 SYGVQD (reference sequence). As DNA, the CDR3 is TGCGCCAGCAGTGAGTCGGGCCCTCTCGGCATTCAGTACTTC. This sequence encodes CASSESGPLGIQYF.

Note on this clone: One junction end does not reproduce the germline sequence, and a read error may be involved. The genes are TRBV11-2 and TRBJ2-5, with D unclear. Germline CDR1 SGHAT, CDR2 FQNNGV. This CDR3 comprises 12 residues. CDR3 region: CASSLDRFRSDF. The CDR3 region has the DNA TGTGCCAGCAGCTTAGATCGGTTCCGGTCGGACTTC.